Here is one T cell receptor (beta chain) with its context. The antigen is not known. This sample was taken from a study of a mutant IDH1 vaccine in newly diagnosed glioma. Study-wide points: A vaccine-induced immune response developed in roughly 93% of the patients.

Some clones are missing from TCRdb's copy, which holds only in-frame ones; the method was immunoSEQ multiplex PCR. This table holds under 30,000 clones, roughly 84% found once. V was shortened by 4 bases and J by 4 bases, with 14 bases between the two germline ends. This CDR3 has 14 residues. Germline V lookup: CDR1 SEHNR, CDR2 FQNEAQ (reference sequence). Documented time point: week 47, end of study. Doses comprised 300 ug of mutant IDH1 20-mer peptide each, plus topical imiquimod. This TCR derives from a man in his forties with glioma. V gene TRBV7-9 combines with J gene TRBJ2-7, with D possibly matching TRBD2 (6 bases). The material was PBMCs, obtained from a glioma patient whose treatment included an IDH1 peptide vaccine. The CDR3 DNA follows: TGTGCCAGCAGCTCGCCGTCTAGCGCTTACGAGCAGTACTTC. Translated: CASSSPSSAYEQYF.